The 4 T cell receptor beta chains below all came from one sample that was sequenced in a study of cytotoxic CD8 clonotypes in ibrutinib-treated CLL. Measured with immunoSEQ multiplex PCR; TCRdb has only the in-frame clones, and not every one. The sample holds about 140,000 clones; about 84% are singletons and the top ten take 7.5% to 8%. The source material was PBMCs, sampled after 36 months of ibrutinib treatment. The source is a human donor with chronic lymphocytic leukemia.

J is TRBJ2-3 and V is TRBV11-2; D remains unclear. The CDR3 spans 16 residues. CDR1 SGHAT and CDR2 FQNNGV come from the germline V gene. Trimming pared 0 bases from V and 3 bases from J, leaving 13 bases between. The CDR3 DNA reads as TGTGCCAGCAGCTTAGATTATTACCCCGGAACAGATACGCAGTATTTT. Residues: CASSLDYYPGTDTQYF.

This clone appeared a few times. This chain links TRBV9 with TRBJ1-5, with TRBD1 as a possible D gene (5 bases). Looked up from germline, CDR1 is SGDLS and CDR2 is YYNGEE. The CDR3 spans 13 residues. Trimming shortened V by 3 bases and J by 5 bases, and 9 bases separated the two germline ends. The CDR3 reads CASSAGEDQPQHF. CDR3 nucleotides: TGTGCCAGCAGCGCGGGGGAGGATCAGCCCCAGCATTTT.

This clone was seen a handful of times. The CDR3 here is CASSLGGNGQPQHF. The CDR3 DNA is TGCGCCAGCAGCTTGGGGGGTAACGGACAGCCCCAGCATTTT. The J gene is TRBJ1-5, the V gene TRBV5-1; D unresolved. V was clipped by 0 bases and J by 7 bases, with 11 bases between them. CDR1 and CDR2 from the germline V gene are SGHRS and YFSETQ. CDR3 length: 14 amino acids.

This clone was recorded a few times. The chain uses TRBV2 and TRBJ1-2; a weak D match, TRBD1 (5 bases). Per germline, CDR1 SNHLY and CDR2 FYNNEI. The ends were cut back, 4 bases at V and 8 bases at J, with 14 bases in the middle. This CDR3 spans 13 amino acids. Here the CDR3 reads CASSVAGQNGYTF. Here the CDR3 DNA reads TGTGCCAGCAGTGTTGCAGGGCAGAACGGCTACACCTTC.